This entry features one TCR beta chain sequence. The CDR3 sequence is 15 residues long. Germline V gene data show CDR1 as SGHRS and CDR2 as YFSETQ. V lost 5 bases, J lost 2 bases, and 14 bases lay in between. This record belongs to a study of blood T cell repertoires in COVID-19. Overall study: From the United States, Italy and Spain came samples of acute and convalescent COVID-19. PBMCs, B-cell-depleted T cells, or T cells were the source of the cDNA or gDNA that made up the material.

Produced via immunoSEQ multiplex PCR; TCRdb's table is partial and in-frame only. The table shows under 200,000 clones, with roughly 80% occurring only once. A Seattle source enrolled patients during active infection and followed them longitudinally. Sequences were obtained from peripheral blood. The source of this sequence is an older woman with COVID-19, enrolled during active disease. This chain uses TRBV5-1 with TRBJ1-3; a weak D match, TRBD1 (5 bases). The CDR3 coding sequence is TGCGCCAGCAGGAGCCCCGGGACTCCTGGAAACACCATATATTTT. This encodes CASRSPGTPGNTIYF. Full variable domain (missing parts from reference TRBV5-1 and TRBJ1-3): KAGVTQTPRYLIKTRGQQVTLSCSPISGHRSVSWYQQTPGQGLQFLFEYFSETQRNKGNFPGRFSGRQFSNSRSEMNVSTLELGDSALYLCASRSPGTPGNTIYFGEGSWLTVV.